This entry features one T cell receptor (beta chain) sequence. These data come from a study of T cell changes during pregnancy in multiple sclerosis. Clones were read by immunoSEQ multiplex PCR, and TCRdb kept only the in-frame ones, dropping some. The sample shows around 100,000 clones, 92% of them seen only once. V was clipped by 0 bases and J by 4 bases, with 17 bases between them. The CDR3 has 17 residues. The germline V gene has CDR1 SGHDT and CDR2 YYEEEE. The TCR comes from a female donor with multiple sclerosis, enrolled in a pregnancy study. The J gene is TRBJ1-5, the V gene TRBV5-6; no definite D call. Sequenced material: peripheral blood, taken after pregnancy. The CDR3 coding sequence is TGTGCCAGCAGCTTGGGAAAACGGAGATCCGGGAATCAGCCCCAGCATTTT. Protein sequence: CASSLGKRRSGNQPQHF.